The T cell receptor (beta chain) described here comes from a study of T-cell reconstitution after alpha-beta-depleted transplantation in children. The CDR3 runs 11 residues. Between the trimmed V and J ends, which lost 3 bases and 5 bases, there was a span of 4 bases. The germline V gene encodes CDR1 LNHNV and CDR2 YYDKDF (reference sequence). Preparing the TCRbeta library involved the use of unique molecular identifiers. From the PCR reads, TCRdb called clonotypes with MiXCR, one entry per CDR3 protein. The sample carries almost 500,000 distinct CDR3 sequences, approximately 10% recorded once. This clonotype was detected many times. Its antigen remains unknown. Points from the study as a whole: It was newly produced T cells that mostly accounted for T-cell counts and diversity one year after transplant. Several hundred graft clones that had expanded were reportedly the source of alpha-beta T cells about two months after transplant.

The source is a child younger than 10 with inherited bone marrow failure, due to receive a stem cell transplant. Sequenced material: PBMCs, taken before TCRalphabeta/CD19-depleted stem cell transplant. The V and J genes are TRBV15 and TRBJ1-2; D gene unclear. The CDR3 is CATSSGYGYTF. The DNA for the CDR3 is TGTGCCACCAGCAGCGGTTATGGCTACACCTTC.